This TCR beta chain stems from a study of CD8 T cells in ankylosing spondylitis. TCRdb independently ran MiXCR on the 5' RACE reads; one entry per CDR3 protein. The sample shows about 90,000 distinct CDR3 sequences, 25% to 35% of them seen only once. The sequenced material came from blood, either unsorted or a sorted T cell fraction (not recorded which). This clonotype was sampled from a male donor with ankylosing spondylitis or in good health (not recorded which).

The CDR3 bases are TGCGCCAGCAGCTGGACAACAGGAATGAACACTGAAGCTTTCTTT. Translated, it gives CASSWTTGMNTEAFF. The chain has TRBV5-1 and TRBJ1-1, with D tentatively TRBD1 (5 bases). Germline values: CDR1 SGHRS, CDR2 YFSETQ. V shed 3 bases and J shed 0 bases, with 12 bases lying between them. This CDR3 has 15 residues.